This passage covers 27 T cell receptor beta chains from one sample sequenced in a study of technical replicates of blood from a few donors. The data were produced by immunoSEQ multiplex PCR, yet TCRdb's version contains in-frame clones alone and is incomplete. The sample has 84,000 or so clones, about 94% seen once. Specimen: T cells isolated from PBMCs. The receptors originated from a human donor in good health.

This rearrangement joins TRBV5-3 to TRBJ1-5; 9 nucleotides line up with TRBD1. TRBV5-3 is sorted into the ORF group, with uncertain function. With V trimmed by 4 bases and J by 5 bases, 10 bases remained unmatched. The CDR3 consists of 16 residues. The CDR3: CARSRNDRGDDQPQHF. The CDR3 bases are TGTGCCAGAAGCCGAAACGACAGGGGGGACGATCAGCCCCAGCATTTT.

V gene TRBV7-9 combines with J gene TRBJ1-2; D possibly corresponds to TRBD1 (5 bases). Germline CDR1 is SEHNR and CDR2 is FQNEAQ (reference sequence). The V and J ends lost 4 bases and 0 bases respectively, with 12 bases between them. The CDR3 extends over 15 amino acids. DNA of the CDR3: TGTGCCAGCAGCTCCACAGACAGACCTAACTATGGCTACACCTTC. Translation gives CASSSTDRPNYGYTF.

This clone was observed a single time. V gene TRBV4-1 combines with J gene TRBJ1-1; D call uncertain. V lost 2 bases to trimming and J lost 1 base, with 5 bases between them. The CDR3 runs to 13 residues. Germline loops: CDR1 MGHRA, CDR2 YSYEKL. The chain's CDR3 is CASSQIRNTEAFF. In DNA form, the CDR3 reads TGCGCCAGCAGCCAAATTAGGAACACTGAAGCTTTCTTT.

The chain has TRBV7-6 and TRBJ2-1; 9 bases line up with TRBD1. J was trimmed by 7 bases and V by 5 bases; bases with no gene match: 6. Germline CDR1 and CDR2: SGHVS and FNYEAQ. The CDR3 sequence is 14 residues long. The CDR3 loop reads CASSPGQGRNEQFF. The CDR3 coding sequence is TGTGCCAGCAGCCCTGGACAGGGGAGAAATGAGCAGTTCTTC.

In this sample, this clone turned up once. The gene calls are TRBV4-1 and TRBJ2-7, with TRBD1 identical over 8 bases. The CDR3 totals 16 residues. The J segment lost 1 base and the V segment lost 4 bases, leaving 9 bases of the junction unmatched. From germline, CDR1 is MGHRA and CDR2 YSYEKL. DNA for the CDR3: TGCGCCAGCAGCCCAAGGGCCGGGGACAGGTCCTACGAGCAGTACTTC. It encodes CASSPRAGDRSYEQYF.

The CDR3 here is CSVDPGTDQETQYF. In DNA form, the CDR3 reads TGCAGCGTTGATCCCGGGACAGATCAAGAGACCCAGTACTTC. The chain is built from TRBV29-1 and TRBJ2-5; 7 nucleotides line up with TRBD1. Germline V gives CDR1 SQVTM, CDR2 ANQGSEA. The length of the CDR3 is 14 residues. The V gene end was trimmed by 3 bases and the J gene end by 2 bases; junction bases not matched to a gene: 6.

The count of this clone is one. This chain connects TRBV5-1 to TRBJ1-1, with D possibly being TRBD1 (5 bases). The germline V gene has CDR1 SGHRS and CDR2 YFSETQ. The CDR3 extends over 14 amino acids. The V and J ends lost 0 bases and 6 bases respectively, with 12 bases between them. CDR3 in DNA: TGCGCCAGCAGCTTGGCCGAAGGGGTTGCTGAAGCTTTCTTT. Translated, it gives CASSLAEGVAEAFF. The entire variable domain, with the rest obtained from reference TRBV5-1 and TRBJ1-1, is as follows: KAGVTQTPRYLIKTRGQQVTLSCSPISGHRSVSWYQQTPGQGLQFLFEYFSETQRNKGNFPGRFSGRQFSNSRSEMNVSTLELGDSALYLCASSLAEGVAEAFFGQGTRLTVV.

The rearrangement uses TRBV18 and TRBJ1-2; a weak D match, TRBD1 (6 bases). V gave up 5 bases and J gave up 7 bases, with 17 bases separating them. The CDR3 spans 14 residues. The germline gives CDR1 KGHSH, CDR2 LQKENI. CDR3 nucleotide sequence: TGTGCCAGCTCAAGGGACACCCGGTTCGCTGGCTACACCTTC. Residues: CASSRDTRFAGYTF.

The chain uses TRBV29-1 and TRBJ2-1; D is unclear. The CDR3 covers 15 residues. Germline CDR1 is SQVTM and CDR2 is ANQGSEA. The V and J ends lost 3 bases and 2 bases respectively, with 14 bases between them. The CDR3 region is CSVEVRLRAYNEQFF. The CDR3 region has the DNA TGCAGCGTTGAGGTCAGGTTACGAGCCTACAATGAGCAGTTCTTC.

The V gene is TRBV4-1, the J gene TRBJ2-7; TRBD1 matches 9 bases. Looked up from germline, CDR1 is MGHRA and CDR2 is YSYEKL. The V gene end was trimmed by 0 bases and the J gene end by 2 bases; junction bases not matched to a gene: 14. The CDR3 loop spans 19 amino acids. The CDR3 reads CASSQEIVWDRDPTYEQYF. The DNA for the CDR3 is TGCGCCAGCAGCCAAGAGATCGTTTGGGACAGGGACCCCACCTACGAGCAGTACTTC.

The chain joins TRBV15 to TRBJ1-1; D perhaps matches TRBD1 (5 bases). V lost 1 base and J 0 bases, leaving 15 bases between the germline ends. This CDR3 comprises 17 residues. Germline CDR1 reads LNHNV; CDR2 reads YYDKDF (reference sequence). Here the CDR3 DNA reads TGTGCCACCAGCAGAGCCCTGGAGCAGGGCTTGAACACTGAAGCTTTCTTT. Translation gives CATSRALEQGLNTEAFF.

V and J are TRBV7-2 and TRBJ2-5; D not certain. CDR1 and CDR2 from the germline V gene are SGHTA and FQGNSA. Trimming took 5 bases from V and 0 from J, leaving 19 bases between them. The CDR3 runs to 17 residues. The DNA for the CDR3 is TGTGCCAGCAGCCTGCTATTAAGCTTCGGGTACCAAGAGACCCAGTACTTC. Residues: CASSLLLSFGYQETQYF. Combining the CDR3 with reference TRBV7-2 and TRBJ2-5 gives the whole variable domain GAGVSQSPSNKVTEKGKDVELRCDPISGHTALYWYRQSLGQGLEFLIYFQGNSAPDKSGLPSDRFSAERTGGSVSTLTIQRTQQEDSAVYLCASSLLLSFGYQETQYFGPGTRLLVL.

This chain uses TRBV29-1 with TRBJ2-7; the match to TRBD1 covers 7 bases. The germline CDR1 and CDR2 sequences are SQVTM and ANQGSEA. The CDR3 consists of 13 residues. V trimming: 6 bases; J trimming: 3 bases; junction bases outside the gene matches: 8. For the CDR3, the DNA is TGCAGCGTGGCCGGACAGGCTAACTACGAGCAGTACTTC. Translated, it gives CSVAGQANYEQYF.

This sequence joins TRBV5-6 and TRBJ2-5; TRBD2 aligns across 7 bases. The germline CDR1 and CDR2 sequences are SGHDT and YYEEEE. V shed 5 bases, J shed 2 bases, and the junction held 9 bases outside the gene matches. This CDR3 has 15 residues. CDR3 amino acids: CASRGTWGLQETQYF. In DNA, the CDR3 is TGTGCCAGCAGGGGGACGTGGGGACTACAAGAGACCCAGTACTTC.

The chain recombines TRBV11-3 with TRBJ2-2, with 7 nucleotides matching TRBD1. This CDR3 is 14 amino acids long. Germline-derived CDR1 and CDR2 are SGHNT and YENEEA. Losses at the gene ends were 6 bases for V and 8 bases for J; bases not matched to a gene: 9. CDR3 protein: CASRLRGGLGELFF. In DNA, the CDR3 is TGTGCCAGCAGACTAAGAGGGGGCCTTGGGGAGCTGTTTTTT.

The V and J genes are TRBV12-5 and TRBJ1-1; D gene uncertain. Germline V gene lookup returns CDR1 LGHNT and CDR2 FRNRAP. This CDR3 region has 12 residues. Trimming pared 1 base from V and 8 bases from J, leaving 8 bases between. This CDR3 reads CASGLARTEAFF. Written as DNA, the CDR3 is TGTGCTAGTGGTTTGGCACGAACAGAAGCTTTCTTT.

V gene TRBV15 combines with J gene TRBJ1-1, with 7 bases lining up with TRBD1. Germline V gene sequence: CDR1 LNHNV, CDR2 YYDKDF (reference sequence). The CDR3 spans 18 residues. Trimming took 0 bases from V and 6 from J; bases not matched to a gene: 16. The CDR3 DNA reads as TGTGCCACCAGCAGAGAGGGCCCAGGGACAGCCACTGTTTCTGAAGCTTTCTTT. It translates to CATSREGPGTATVSEAFF.

V usage is TRBV5-5 and J usage is TRBJ2-7; 10 bases agree with TRBD1. Trimming took 1 base from V and 4 from J; bases not matched to a gene: 8. The germline V gene encodes CDR1 SGHKS and CDR2 YYEKEE (reference sequence). The CDR3 contains 16 residues. The CDR3 bases are TGTGCCAGCAGCTTGTTTGGCGGGACAGGGGTTTACGAGCAGTACTTC. Translating gives CASSLFGGTGVYEQYF.

This chain connects TRBV7-6 to TRBJ2-3, with 12 bases matching TRBD2. V lost 2 bases, J lost 0 bases, and 3 bases stayed unmatched. Germline loops: CDR1 SGHVS, CDR2 FNYEAQ. This CDR3 is built from 17 residues. This CDR3 reads CASSLLAGGISTDTQYF. The CDR3 nucleotides read TGTGCCAGCAGCTTACTAGCGGGGGGGATTAGCACAGATACGCAGTATTTT.

This sequence joins TRBV29-1 and TRBJ2-4, with TRBD1 matching over 8 bases. CDR3 size: 12 residues. CDR1 is SQVTM, CDR2 ANQGSEA, per germline. CDR3 amino acids: CRQQGVGNIQYF. In DNA, the CDR3 is TGCAGACAACAGGGGGTGGGAAACATTCAGTACTTC.

With regard to this clone: An end of the junction does not agree with germline; a read error may underlie this. Here the CDR3 DNA reads TGTGCTAGCAGCCCCGATAGGGGGGGCAATGAGCAGTTCTTC. It codes for CASSPDRGGNEQFF. The J gene is TRBJ2-1, the V gene TRBV7-7; possibly TRBD2 for D (7 bases). Germline V gene sequence: CDR1 SSHAT, CDR2 FNYEAQ (reference sequence). The CDR3 has 14 residues.

This clone was counted between two and nine times. The chain links TRBV7-3 to TRBJ1-2; 7 bases line up with TRBD1. The V gene end was trimmed by 4 bases and the J gene end by 0 bases; junction bases not matched to a gene: 11. The CDR3 length is 17 residues. The germline V gene has CDR1 SGHTA and CDR2 FQGTGA. The chain's CDR3 is CASSSSGNRGTNYGYTF. The CDR3, as DNA: TGTGCCAGCAGCTCCTCTGGAAACAGGGGTACTAACTATGGCTACACCTTC.

J is TRBJ2-7 and V is TRBV28; 9 bases line up with TRBD2. Germline V CDR1 and CDR2: MDHEN, SYDVKM. The CDR3 loop spans 21 amino acids. With V trimmed by 6 bases and J by 4 bases, 28 bases remained unmatched. This CDR3 is CASSSSTILAGRSIGLYEQYF. CDR3 DNA sequence: TGTGCCAGCAGCTCCTCCACAATCCTAGCGGGACGGTCCATTGGGTTGTACGAGCAGTACTTC.

This chain connects TRBV6-5 to TRBJ1-3, with D possibly being TRBD1 (5 bases). The V end was cut by 5 bases, the J end by 0 bases, with 11 bases between. The CDR3 spans 15 residues. Germline CDR1 reads MNHEY; CDR2 reads SVGAGI. CDR3: CASSRLQGSGNTIYF. The CDR3 DNA sequence: TGTGCCAGCAGTCGCCTTCAGGGCTCTGGAAACACCATATATTTT.

This chain connects TRBV7-3 to TRBJ2-7; 11 nucleotides agree with TRBD2. Germline-derived CDR1 and CDR2 are SGHTA and FQGTGA. The CDR3 has 16 amino acids. Germline trimming cut 5 bases from V and 1 base from J; bases unmatched to any gene: 7. The CDR3 spells CASSASGLAASYEQYF. In DNA form, the CDR3 reads TGTGCCAGCAGCGCCTCGGGACTAGCGGCTTCCTACGAGCAGTACTTC.

The CDR3 DNA follows: TGTGCCAGCGGGCTATTGGCAGGGGGCTCCTACGAGCAGTACTTC. Its translation is CASGLLAGGSYEQYF. The chain carries TRBV28 and TRBJ2-7, with 7 positions matching TRBD1. Germline CDR1 MDHEN, CDR2 SYDVKM. Trimming cost V 8 bases and J 0 bases; bases outside gene matches: 10. This CDR3 spans 15 amino acids.

The chain couples TRBV29-1 to TRBJ2-7, with 7 bases identical to TRBD2. This CDR3 spans 15 amino acids. Germline-derived CDR1 and CDR2 are SQVTM and ANQGSEA. J lost 6 bases, V lost 6 bases, and 17 bases had no gene match. CDR3 DNA sequence: TGCAGCGTCCGGCCGGGGGGAGGGGCCTCCCCCGAGCAGTACTTC. As protein: CSVRPGGGASPEQYF.